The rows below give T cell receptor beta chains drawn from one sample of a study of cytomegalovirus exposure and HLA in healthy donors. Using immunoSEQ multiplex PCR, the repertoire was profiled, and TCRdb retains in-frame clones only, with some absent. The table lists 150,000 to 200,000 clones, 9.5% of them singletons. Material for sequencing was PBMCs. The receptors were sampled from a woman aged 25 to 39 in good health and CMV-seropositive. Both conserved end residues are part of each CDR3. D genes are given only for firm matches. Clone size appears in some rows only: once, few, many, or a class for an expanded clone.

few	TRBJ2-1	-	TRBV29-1	TGCAGCTCCCGGAGAAGCTCCTACAATGAGCAGTTCTTC	CSSRRSSYNEQFF
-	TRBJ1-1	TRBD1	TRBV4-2	TGTGCCAGCAGCCATCCATCGAATGTAGGGGGCGAGGACACTGAAGCTTTCTTT	CASSHPSNVGGEDTEAFF
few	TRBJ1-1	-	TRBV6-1	TGTGCCACCTCATACGGGGGGTCGAACACTGAAGCTTTCTTT	CATSYGGSNTEAFF
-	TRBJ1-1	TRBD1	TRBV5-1	TGCGCCAGCAGCGAAAGACAGGGGGACACTGAAGCTTTCTTT	CASSERQGDTEAFF
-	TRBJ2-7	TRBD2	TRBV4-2	TGTGCCAGCAGCCAAGCCCAGGGAGGCGGTAGCGGGAGACCCCCCCCCGAGCAGTACTTC	CASSQAQGGGSGRPPPEQYF
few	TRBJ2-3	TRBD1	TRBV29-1	TGCAGCGTCGACCGGGACAGGGTAGGAAGCACAGATACGCAGTATTTT	CSVDRDRVGSTDTQYF
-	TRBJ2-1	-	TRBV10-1	TGCGCCAGCAGTGAGTCGGTGAGGCTATCCTCCAGGGGCGAGCAGTTCTTC	CASSESVRLSSRGEQFF
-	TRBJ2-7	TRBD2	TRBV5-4	TGTGCCAGCAGCACAGATACCGGGACTACTACCTACGAGCAGTACTTC	CASSTDTGTTTYEQYF
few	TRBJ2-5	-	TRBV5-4	TGTGCCAGCAGCTTGGCCGAGGGCTGGGGTCGGCACCAAGAGACCCAGTACTTC	CASSLAEGWGRHQETQYF
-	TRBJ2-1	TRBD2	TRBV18	TGTGCCAGCTCACCAACCGGGAGGGCCGGCAATGAGCAGTTCTTC	CASSPTGRAGNEQFF
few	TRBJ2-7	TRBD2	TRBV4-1	TGCGCCAGCAGCCATCCCTCTCGGACTAGCGGGAGGGTTAGCTCCTACGAGCAGTACTTC	CASSHPSRTSGRVSSYEQYF
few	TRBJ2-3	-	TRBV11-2	TGTGCCAGCAGCTTAAGGAGCGGTAGCACAGATACGCAGTATTTT	CASSLRSGSTDTQYF
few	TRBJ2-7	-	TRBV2	TGTGCCAGCGGGGAGAGCTCAGCCCTTACCTTC	CASGESSALTF
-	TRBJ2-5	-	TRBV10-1	TGCGCCAGCAGTGCTCTGGACAGCCGGGAGACCCAGTACTTC	CASSALDSRETQYF
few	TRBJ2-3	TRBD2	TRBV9	TGTGCCAGCAGCGTGGGACTAGCGGGAGGGCCTATCGATGGTACGCAGTATTTT	CASSVGLAGGPIDGTQYF
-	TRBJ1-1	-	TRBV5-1	TGCGCCAGCAGGCCGACATTGACAGGGAACACTGAAGCTTTCTTT	CASRPTLTGNTEAFF
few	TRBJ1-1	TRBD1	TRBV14	TGTGCCAGCAGCCAACAGGGGGAGGCAACTGAAGCTTTCTTT	CASSQQGEATEAFF
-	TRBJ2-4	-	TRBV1	TGCACCAGCAGCCAGCCCGGGACTAGCGGGAGTTGGCTGGCCAAAAACATTCAGTACTTC	CTSSQPGTSGSWLAKNIQYF
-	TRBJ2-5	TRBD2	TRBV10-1	TGCGCCAGCAGCCTTGGACTAGACGAGACCCAGTACTTC	CASSLGLDETQYF
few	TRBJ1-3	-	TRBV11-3	TGTGCCAGCAGCTTAGGCTACAGCAGGACTGGAAACACCATATATTTT	CASSLGYSRTGNTIYF
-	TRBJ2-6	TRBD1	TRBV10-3	TGTGCCACGGGACAGGGGGCGCAAGGGGCCAACGTCCTGACTTTC	CATGQGAQGANVLTF